The 9 T cell receptor beta chains listed next were all sequenced from one sample in a study of blood T cell repertoires in COVID-19. The protocol was immunoSEQ multiplex PCR, while the TCRdb copy is restricted to in-frame clones and leaves out a portion. Among under 200,000 clones, roughly 84% were seen once, and the ten largest hold 9.1%. The sample was peripheral blood. All receptors derive from a woman of 80 years or more with active or convalescent COVID-19.

The chain uses TRBV3-1 (or the pseudogene TRBV3-2) and TRBJ2-2; the match to TRBD1 covers 10 bases. The germline gives CDR1 LGHDT, CDR2 YNNKEL (reference sequence). Trimming at V came to 1 base and at J to 6 bases, leaving 11 bases not matched to a gene. The CDR3 loop spans 18 amino acids. The CDR3 DNA follows: TGTGCCAGCAGCCAAGGGGGTGGACAGGGGGAATTTGCCGGGGAGCTGTTTTTT. It yields the protein CASSQGGGQGEFAGELFF.

This chain uses TRBV30 with TRBJ1-5, with 7 bases matching TRBD1. From germline, CDR1 is GTSNPN and CDR2 SVGIG (reference sequence). With V trimmed by 4 bases and J by 7 bases, 7 bases remained unmatched. The CDR3 has 13 residues. CDR3 sequence: CAWTRGRGQPQHF. The CDR3 DNA reads TGTGCCTGGACGAGGGGGCGCGGACAGCCCCAGCATTTT.

The CDR3 here is CASSRSMGGFYEQYF. The CDR3, as DNA: TGTGCCAGCAGTCGCTCAATGGGGGGATTCTACGAGCAGTACTTC. The chain employs TRBV6-5 and TRBJ2-7, with a tentative D call TRBD2 (6 bases). The CDR3 has 15 residues. The ends were cut back, 5 bases at V and 3 bases at J, with 17 bases in the middle. The germline CDR1 and CDR2 sequences are MNHEY and SVGAGI.

The chain has TRBV5-8 and TRBJ1-1; D unclear. V lost 3 bases, J lost 7 bases, and 10 bases lay in between. CDR3 size: 12 residues. Germline loops: CDR1 SGHTS, CDR2 YDEGEE. CDR3 protein: CASSWRAVEAFF. CDR3 DNA: TGTGCCAGCAGCTGGAGGGCCGTTGAAGCTTTCTTT.

The V gene is TRBV10-2, the J gene TRBJ1-1; the D is unclear. The CDR3 consists of 12 residues. V lost 6 bases, J lost 3 bases, and 8 bases lay in between. Per germline, CDR1 WSHSY and CDR2 SAAADI. CDR3 amino acids: CASSLHDTEAFF. CDR3 nucleotide sequence: TGCGCCAGCAGCTTACATGACACTGAAGCTTTCTTT.

Only one count was recorded for this clone. The chain combines TRBV27 with TRBJ1-1; D is perhaps TRBD1 (5 bases). Germline V gene sequence: CDR1 MNHEY, CDR2 SMNVEV (reference sequence). The CDR3 sequence is 13 residues long. Trimming pared 2 bases from V and 5 bases from J, leaving 9 bases between. The CDR3 sequence: CASSLGGGTEAFF. In nucleotides, the CDR3 is TGTGCCAGCAGTTTAGGGGGAGGGACTGAAGCTTTCTTT.

The CDR3 region is CASSPRDRPSGANVLTF. Written as DNA, the CDR3 is TGTGCCAGCAGCCCGCGGGACAGACCCTCTGGGGCCAACGTCCTGACTTTC. This chain uses TRBV7-6 with TRBJ2-6; maybe TRBD1 (7 bases). With 5 bases removed from V and 0 bases from J, the gap between germline ends came to 14 bases. CDR1 SGHVS and CDR2 FNYEAQ come from the germline V gene. The CDR3 is made up of 17 amino acids.

The chain is built from TRBV27 and TRBJ2-7, with a possible D match to TRBD1 (5 bases). The CDR3 consists of 14 residues. Germline V CDR1 and CDR2: MNHEY, SMNVEV (reference sequence). Deletions cut 2 bases from V and 4 bases from J, with 12 bases between. This chain's CDR3 is CASSLGAGWYEQYF. The CDR3 nucleotides are TGTGCCAGCAGTTTAGGCGCAGGGTGGTACGAGCAGTACTTC.

This clone was counted between two and nine times. This chain connects TRBV19 to TRBJ1-5; 8 bases fit TRBD1. CDR1 LNHDA and CDR2 SQIVND come from the germline V gene (reference sequence). The CDR3 spans 16 residues. V lost 5 bases, J lost 1 base, and 7 bases stayed unmatched. The CDR3 region is CASSSTGGASNQPQHF. CDR3 sequence (DNA): TGTGCCAGTAGTTCTACAGGGGGTGCAAGCAATCAGCCCCAGCATTTT.